The table lists the clone carrying this T cell receptor (beta chain) with a few counts. What it recognizes is unknown. Amplified TCR beta CDR3 regions derived from RNA transcripts. The HTBI primer set was used in a first-round RT-PCR of the TCR CDR3. MiXCR, run by TCRdb on the multiplex PCR reads, gives a single entry per CDR3 protein. The sample has around 380,000 distinct CDR3 sequences, roughly 13% seen once. The data stem from a study of T cells in Graves' hyperthyroidism and ophthalmopathy. Whole-study context: Blood from the periphery was taken at initial diagnosis, before any treatment.

Overall study findings and caveats: Most expanded thyroid clonotypes above 0.001 recurred in blood.

Together with thyroid ultrasound, orbital computed tomography, serum thyroxine and TRAb, clinical symptoms were used for diagnoses. Fresh peripheral blood, approximately 9.6 ml, yielded the PBMCs. Trimming cost V 5 bases and J 13 bases; bases outside gene matches: 13. Germline-derived CDR1 and CDR2 are LGHNA and YNFKEQ. The CDR3 contains 13 residues. The chain links TRBV4-2 to TRBJ1-2; 7 bases agree with TRBD1. The clonotype comes from a man in his thirties or forties with Graves' hyperthyroidism that later progressed to Graves' ophthalmopathy. Sequenced: blood. The CDR3 sequence is CASSSWDSPQGTF. As DNA, the CDR3 is TGTGCCAGCAGCTCCTGGGACAGCCCACAGGGCACCTTC.